The 13 T cell receptor beta chains given below trace back to one sample, sequenced in a study of beta chain features in type 1 diabetes. The authors reverse transcribed all of the isolated RNA, so sequencing captured expressed TCRB transcripts. The protocol was immunoSEQ multiplex PCR, while the TCRdb copy is restricted to in-frame clones and leaves out a portion. Here the sample spans more than 110,000 clones, 6.9% being singletons. The sample consisted of central memory CD4+ T cells from blood. Receptors were obtained from a woman in her 30s in good health.

This clone was detected ten times or more. In nucleotides, the CDR3 is TGTGCCTGGAGTTTGGCAGGGGCGCAGCCCCAGCATTTT. Protein sequence: CAWSLAGAQPQHF. J is TRBJ1-5 and V is TRBV30; D is possibly TRBD1 (6 bases). The germline gives CDR1 GTSNPN, CDR2 SVGIG (reference sequence). The CDR3 has 13 residues. The V gene lost 2 bases and the J gene lost 7 bases, with 12 bases spanning the gap.

The V gene is TRBV6-5, the J gene TRBJ2-3; D remains unclear. This CDR3 contains 14 residues. CDR1 MNHEY and CDR2 SVGAGI come from the germline V gene. With 0 bases removed from V and 1 base from J, the gap between germline ends came to 5 bases. The CDR3 DNA is TGTGCCAGCAGTTACTCGTCTGGCACAGATACGCAGTATTTT. It specifies CASSYSSGTDTQYF.

As for this clone: Other nucleotide sequences from this sample produce the same CDR3. This rearrangement joins TRBV30 to TRBJ2-1; the match to TRBD2 covers 10 bases. Trimming took 4 bases from V and 0 from J; bases not matched to a gene: 0. The germline gives CDR1 GTSNPN, CDR2 SVGIG (reference sequence). There are 14 residues in the CDR3. CDR3 region: CAWTSGSSYNEQFF. As DNA, the CDR3 is TGTGCCTGGACTAGCGGGAGCTCCTACAATGAGCAGTTCTTC.

CDR3 bases: TGTGCCAGCAGCGACGCCTCCAGGGTCGACGAGCAGTACTTC. This codes for CASSDASRVDEQYF. This chain links TRBV7-2 with TRBJ2-7, with TRBD1 as a possible D gene (5 bases). This CDR3 has 14 amino acids. Trimming pared 5 bases from V and 5 bases from J, leaving 16 bases between. Germline values: CDR1 SGHTA, CDR2 FQGNSA.

This clone has just a few counts. This chain connects TRBV18 to TRBJ2-7, with a tentative D call TRBD1 (6 bases). The germline V gene encodes CDR1 KGHSH and CDR2 LQKENI. V shed 3 bases and J shed 2 bases, with 11 bases lying between them. CDR3 length: 14 amino acids. CDR3 coding DNA: TGTGCCAGCTCACCCTCGGGACATCCCTACGAGCAGTACTTC. The encoded protein is CASSPSGHPYEQYF.

The rearrangement links TRBV9 to TRBJ2-1; 10 nucleotides align to TRBD2. With V trimmed by 0 bases and J by 7 bases, 7 bases remained unmatched. CDR1 SGDLS and CDR2 YYNGEE come from the germline V gene. The CDR3 contains 16 residues. For the CDR3, the DNA is TGTGCCAGCAGCGTAGCGGCTAGCGGGAGTCGGAATGAGCAGTTCTTC. Translating it yields CASSVAASGSRNEQFF.

The CDR3 sequence: CASRLQGDTEAFF. CDR3 DNA: TGTGCCAGCAGGTTACAGGGGGACACTGAAGCTTTCTTT. The chain links TRBV7-3 to TRBJ1-1; 8 bases map to TRBD1. The CDR3 is 13 residues long. The junction had 3 bases not matched to a gene; V was cut back by 6 bases and J by 3 bases. Per the germline V gene, CDR1 is SGHTA and CDR2 is FQGTGA.

This clone has a handful of counts. The CDR3 protein is CASSQDQERAGANVLTF. CDR3 nucleotides: TGCGCCAGCAGCCAAGATCAGGAGAGGGCCGGGGCCAACGTCCTGACTTTC. The chain couples TRBV4-1 to TRBJ2-6; weak D call: TRBD2 (5 bases). The CDR3 covers 17 residues. The germline V gene has CDR1 MGHRA and CDR2 YSYEKL. The V and J ends lost 0 bases and 4 bases respectively, with 13 bases between them.

The chain employs TRBV28 and TRBJ2-5; D unclear. V was cut by 1 base and J by 1 base, with 13 bases left in between. CDR3 length equals 16 residues. The V gene's germline CDR1 is MDHEN and CDR2 SYDVKM. The CDR3 loop is CASSLLQARAQETQYF. The DNA of the CDR3 is TGTGCCAGCAGTTTATTGCAGGCACGTGCCCAAGAGACCCAGTACTTC.

This clone has more than one count but fewer than ten. The chain recombines TRBV6-1 with TRBJ2-7; TRBD1 matches at 10 bases. This CDR3 spans 14 amino acids. The germline V gene has CDR1 MNHNS and CDR2 SASEGT. V shed 8 bases and J 3 bases; nucleotides not matched to a gene: 7. The CDR3, as DNA: TGTGCCAGCGAGACGGGACAGGGGAGCTACGAGCAGTACTTC. It translates to CASETGQGSYEQYF.

This clone was counted ten times or more. This rearrangement joins TRBV29-1 to TRBJ2-3; D may be TRBD2 (6 bases). Germline V gene lookup returns CDR1 SQVTM and CDR2 ANQGSEA. V lost 7 bases and J lost 2, with 16 bases in between. The CDR3 is made up of 14 amino acids. The CDR3 DNA reads TGCAGCGGCCGACTAGGACTATTCACAGATACGCAGTATTTT. Its translation: CSGRLGLFTDTQYF.

This chain links TRBV6-4 with TRBJ2-7; TRBD2 matches 15 bases. J gave up 6 bases and V 6 bases, and 9 bases lay outside the gene matches. Looked up from germline, CDR1 is MRHNA and CDR2 is SNTAGT. This CDR3 contains 16 residues. Here the CDR3 reads CASRPRTSGRAAEQYF. CDR3 DNA: TGTGCCAGCAGACCTCGGACTAGCGGGAGGGCCGCCGAGCAGTACTTC.

This clone was observed at least ten times. The V gene is TRBV15, the J gene TRBJ1-4; TRBD1 matches at 8 bases. The germline V gene has CDR1 LNHNV and CDR2 YYDKDF (reference sequence). J was trimmed by 7 bases and V by 4 bases; bases with no gene match: 5. The CDR3 loop spans 14 amino acids. The CDR3 region is CATSTDRGLEKLFF. In nucleotides, the CDR3 is TGTGCCACCAGCACAGACAGGGGCCTTGAAAAACTGTTTTTT.